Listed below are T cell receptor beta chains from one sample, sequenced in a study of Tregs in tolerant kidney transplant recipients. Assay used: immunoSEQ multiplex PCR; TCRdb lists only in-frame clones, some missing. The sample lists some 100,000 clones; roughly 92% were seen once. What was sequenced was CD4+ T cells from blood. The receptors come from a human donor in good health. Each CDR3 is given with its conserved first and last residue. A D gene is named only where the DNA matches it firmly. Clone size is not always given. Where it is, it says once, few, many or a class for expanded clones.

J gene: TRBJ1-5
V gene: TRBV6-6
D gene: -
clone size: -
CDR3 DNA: TGTGCCAGCAGTTACTCGGCAGGGGATCAGCCCCAGCATTTT
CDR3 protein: CASSYSAGDQPQHF

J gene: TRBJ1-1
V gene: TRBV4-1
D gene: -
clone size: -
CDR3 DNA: TGCGCCAGCAGCCAACCTAGGGCAAAGACTACTGAAGCTTTCTTT
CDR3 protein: CASSQPRAKTTEAFF

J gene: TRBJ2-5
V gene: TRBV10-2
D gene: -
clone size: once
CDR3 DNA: TGCGCCAGCAGTGGTATCGTGGAGACCCAGTACTTC
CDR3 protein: CASSGIVETQYF

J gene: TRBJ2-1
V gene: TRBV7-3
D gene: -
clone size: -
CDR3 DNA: TGTGCCAGCAGCTTAAAGGGTTACAATGAGCAGTTCTTC
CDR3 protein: CASSLKGYNEQFF

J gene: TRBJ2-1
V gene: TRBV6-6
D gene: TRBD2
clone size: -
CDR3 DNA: TGTGCCAGCAGTTCTCCGGGACTAGCGGGGGTCAATGGGCAGTTCTTC
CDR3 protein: CASSSPGLAGVNGQFF

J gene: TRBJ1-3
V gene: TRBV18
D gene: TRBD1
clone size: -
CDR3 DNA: TGTGCCAGCTCAAGCCAGGGGGCATCTGGAAACACCATATATTTT
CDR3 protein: CASSSQGASGNTIYF

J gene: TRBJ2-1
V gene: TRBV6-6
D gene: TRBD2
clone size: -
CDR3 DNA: TGTGCCAGCAGTATGACTAGCGGGAGGATTGATGAGCAGTTCTTC
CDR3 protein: CASSMTSGRIDEQFF

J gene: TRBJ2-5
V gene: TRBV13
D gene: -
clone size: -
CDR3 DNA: TGTGCCAGCAGCTTAAGGGGGGGCAGAAAGACCCAGTACTTC
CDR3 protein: CASSLRGGRKTQYF

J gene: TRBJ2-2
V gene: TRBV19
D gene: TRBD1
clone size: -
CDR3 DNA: TGTGCCAGTAGTAGACAGGGGGAAGACACCGGGGAGCTGTTTTTT
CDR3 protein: CASSRQGEDTGELFF

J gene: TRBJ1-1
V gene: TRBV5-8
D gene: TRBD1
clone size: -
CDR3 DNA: TGTGCCAGCAGCACCCGGACAGGGAGGCGTGAAGCTTTCTTT
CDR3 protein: CASSTRTGRREAFF

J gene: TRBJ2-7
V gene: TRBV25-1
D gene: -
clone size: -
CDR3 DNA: TGTGCCAGCAGTGAACCTTACGGGGGACTCTACGAGCAGTACTTC
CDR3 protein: CASSEPYGGLYEQYF

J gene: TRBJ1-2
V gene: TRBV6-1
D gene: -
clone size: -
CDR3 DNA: TGTGCCAGCAGTGATTTGGGGAGAATAGGGGGCTACACCTTC
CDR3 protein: CASSDLGRIGGYTF

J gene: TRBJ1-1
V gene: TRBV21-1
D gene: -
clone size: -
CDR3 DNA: TGTGCCAGCAGCTCACCCTACAGGGGACCTCGCGTGGACACTGAAGCTTTCTTT
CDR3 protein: CASSSPYRGPRVDTEAFF

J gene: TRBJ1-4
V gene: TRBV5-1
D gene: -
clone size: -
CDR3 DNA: TGCGCCAGCAGCTCATTGGGAAGGGGCACTAATGAAAAACTGTTTTTT
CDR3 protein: CASSSLGRGTNEKLFF

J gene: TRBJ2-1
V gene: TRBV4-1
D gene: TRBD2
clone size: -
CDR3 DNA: TGCGCCAGCAGCCAAGCAACGCTAGCGGGGGGGAGGAATGAGCAGTTCTTC
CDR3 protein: CASSQATLAGGRNEQFF

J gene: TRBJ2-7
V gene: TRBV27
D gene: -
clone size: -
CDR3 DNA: TGTGCCAGCAGCGGGACCTACGAGACCTACGAGCAGTACTTC
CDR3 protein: CASSGTYETYEQYF

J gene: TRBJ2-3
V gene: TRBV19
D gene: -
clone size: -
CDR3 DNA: TGTGCCAGTAGTATGGGACAAGTTTATACGCAGTATTTT
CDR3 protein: CASSMGQVYTQYF

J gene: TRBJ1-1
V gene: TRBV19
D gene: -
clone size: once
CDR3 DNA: TGTGCCAGTAGTAGAGACCCGGGACGGAGGAACACTGAAGCTTTCTTT
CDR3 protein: CASSRDPGRRNTEAFF

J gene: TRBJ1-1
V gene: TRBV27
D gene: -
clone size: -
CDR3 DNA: TGTGCCAGCAGTTCACCCGGACAGAATACTGAAGCTTTCTTT
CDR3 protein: CASSSPGQNTEAFF

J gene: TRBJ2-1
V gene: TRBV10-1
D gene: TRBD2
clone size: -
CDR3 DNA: TGCGCCAGCAGTGAACTAGCGGGCCTCCCGGGGTTCTTC
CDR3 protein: CASSELAGLPGFF

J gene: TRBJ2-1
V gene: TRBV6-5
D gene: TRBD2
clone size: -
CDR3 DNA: TGTGCCAGCAGGCCCAGGGCGGGGGGCCGGAATGAGCAGTTCTTC
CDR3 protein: CASRPRAGGRNEQFF

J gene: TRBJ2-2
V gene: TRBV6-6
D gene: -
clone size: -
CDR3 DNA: TGTGCCAGCAGTTACGACATCCCGAACACCGGGGAGCTGTTTTTT
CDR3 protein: CASSYDIPNTGELFF

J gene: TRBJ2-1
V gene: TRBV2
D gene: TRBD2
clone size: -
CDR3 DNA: TGTGCCAGCAGTGTTCGAGCGGGGATGGGAAAGTTCTTC
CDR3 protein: CASSVRAGMGKFF

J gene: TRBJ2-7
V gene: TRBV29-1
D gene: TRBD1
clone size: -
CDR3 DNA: TGCAGCGTTGCGGGACAGTCGAGCTCCTACGAGCAGTACTTC
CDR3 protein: CSVAGQSSSYEQYF

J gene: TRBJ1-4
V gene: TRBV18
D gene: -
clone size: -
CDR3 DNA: TGTGCCAGCTCACCCAGAAACAGGAAGACAAATGAAAAACTGTTTTTT
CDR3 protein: CASSPRNRKTNEKLFF

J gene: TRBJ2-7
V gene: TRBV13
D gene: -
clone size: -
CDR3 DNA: TGTGCCAGCAGCCACCGACGTCGTCAATACTACGAGCAGTACTTC
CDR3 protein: CASSHRRRQYYEQYF

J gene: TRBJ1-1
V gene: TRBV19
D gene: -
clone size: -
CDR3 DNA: TGTGCCAGCAACCCGGACAGAGGGACTGAAGCTTTCTTT
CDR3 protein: CASNPDRGTEAFF

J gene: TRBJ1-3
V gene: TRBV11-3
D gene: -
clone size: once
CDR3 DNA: TGTGCCAGCAGCTTAGATTGGTATCGTTCTGGAAACACCATATATTTT
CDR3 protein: CASSLDWYRSGNTIYF

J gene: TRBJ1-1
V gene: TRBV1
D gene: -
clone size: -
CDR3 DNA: TGCACCAAAAAGTCCGGGGGGACAGGGGGAGGAAACACTGAAGCTTTCTTT
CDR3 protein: CTKKSGGTGGGNTEAFF

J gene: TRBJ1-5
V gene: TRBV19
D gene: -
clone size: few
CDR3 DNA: TGTGCCAGTAGGATTCGTAATCAGCCCCAGCATTTT
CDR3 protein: CASRIRNQPQHF

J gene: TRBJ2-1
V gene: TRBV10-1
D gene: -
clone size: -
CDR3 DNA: TGCGCCAGCAGTCCCCACGCCTACAATGAGCAGTTCTTC
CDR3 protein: CASSPHAYNEQFF

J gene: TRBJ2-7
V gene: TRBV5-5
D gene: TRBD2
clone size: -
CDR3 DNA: TGTGCCAGCAGCTCGTACCTAGCGGGAGGCTACGAGCAGTACTTC
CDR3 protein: CASSSYLAGGYEQYF

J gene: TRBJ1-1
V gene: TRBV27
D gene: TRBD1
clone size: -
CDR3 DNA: TGTGCCAGCAGTTTAAACCGGGACAGTGAAGCTTTCTTT
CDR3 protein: CASSLNRDSEAFF

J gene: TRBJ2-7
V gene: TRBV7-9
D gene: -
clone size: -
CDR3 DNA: TGTGCCAGCAGCCAGATAACCTACTACGAGCAGTACTTC
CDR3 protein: CASSQITYYEQYF

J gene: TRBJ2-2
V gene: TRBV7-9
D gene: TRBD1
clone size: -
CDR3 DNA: TGTGCCAGCAGCTTACGACAGGGGCGTATGACCGGGGAGCTGTTTTTT
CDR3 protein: CASSLRQGRMTGELFF

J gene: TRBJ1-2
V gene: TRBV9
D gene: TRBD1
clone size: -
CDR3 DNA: TGTGCCAGCAGCCCCCGGGACAGGGTTAACTATGGCTACACCTTC
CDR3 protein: CASSPRDRVNYGYTF

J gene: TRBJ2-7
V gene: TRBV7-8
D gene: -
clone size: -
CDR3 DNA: TGTGCCAGCAGCCTTAGAGGTGCGGGAAGTTCCTACGAGCAGTACTTC
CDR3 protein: CASSLRGAGSSYEQYF

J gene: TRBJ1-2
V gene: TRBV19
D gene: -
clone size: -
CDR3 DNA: TGTGCCAGTAGTCACCGGGGCAGGTCCTCGGGCTACACCTTC
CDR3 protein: CASSHRGRSSGYTF

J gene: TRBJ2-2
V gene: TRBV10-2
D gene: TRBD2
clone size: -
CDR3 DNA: TGCGCCAGCAGTGATAGTCTAGCGGGCTCCGGGGAGCTGTTTTTT
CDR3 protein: CASSDSLAGSGELFF

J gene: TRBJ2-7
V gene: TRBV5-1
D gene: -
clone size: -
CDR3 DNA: TGCGCCAGCAGCTTGACAACAGCCCCGTCCTACGAGCAGTACTTC
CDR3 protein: CASSLTTAPSYEQYF

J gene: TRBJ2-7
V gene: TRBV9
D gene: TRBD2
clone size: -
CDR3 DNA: TGTGCCAGCAGCGGAGGGGTGGGTAGCGGGGGCCCCAAGCAGTACTTC
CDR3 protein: CASSGGVGSGGPKQYF

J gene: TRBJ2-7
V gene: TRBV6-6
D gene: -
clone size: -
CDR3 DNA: TGTGCCAGCAGTTACATGGGGGTTTCGGCCTACGAGCAGTACTTC
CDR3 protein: CASSYMGVSAYEQYF

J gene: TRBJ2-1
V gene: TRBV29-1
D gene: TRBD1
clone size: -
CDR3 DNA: TGCAGCGTTGCCCGACAGGGCACTGAGCAGTTCTTC
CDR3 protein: CSVARQGTEQFF

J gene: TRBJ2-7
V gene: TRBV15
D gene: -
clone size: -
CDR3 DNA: TGTGCCACCAGCAGAGAAAATCGTCGGGAGCAGTACTTC
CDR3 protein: CATSRENRREQYF

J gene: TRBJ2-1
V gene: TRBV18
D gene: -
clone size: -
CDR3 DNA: TGTGCCAGCTCACTCAGGACGGGACAATACAATGAGCAGTTCTTC
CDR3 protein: CASSLRTGQYNEQFF

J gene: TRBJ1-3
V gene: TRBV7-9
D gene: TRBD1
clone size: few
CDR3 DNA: TGTGCCAGCAGCTTTGGGCAGGGGGCGAAAGGAAACACCATATATTTT
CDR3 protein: CASSFGQGAKGNTIYF

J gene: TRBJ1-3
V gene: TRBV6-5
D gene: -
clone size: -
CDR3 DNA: TGTGCCAGCAGTAAGACTCTTTCTGGAAACACCATATATTTT
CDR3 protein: CASSKTLSGNTIYF

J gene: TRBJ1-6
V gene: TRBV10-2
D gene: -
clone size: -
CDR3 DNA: TGCGCCAGCAGTCCGGGTCAGCCCCTCCACTTT
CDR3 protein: CASSPGQPLHF

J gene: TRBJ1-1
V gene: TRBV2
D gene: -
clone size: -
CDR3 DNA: TGTGCCAGCAGTGATCGCGGAGGGGAGGGAGACACTGAAGCTTTCTTT
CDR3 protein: CASSDRGGEGDTEAFF

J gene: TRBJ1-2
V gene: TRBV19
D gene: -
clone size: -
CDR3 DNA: TGTGCCAGTAGAGACTATGGCTACACCTTC
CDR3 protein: CASRDYGYTF